This TCR beta chain was sequenced during a study of OX40 agonist ivuxolimab in advanced cancers. Profiled with immunoSEQ multiplex PCR; TCRdb holds only in-frame clones, not every one. Of 50,000 to 65,000 clones listed, roughly 82% were seen once; the top ten hold around 3.6%. Germline CDR1 reads MNHNS; CDR2 reads SASEGT. The J segment lost 1 base and the V segment lost 6 bases, leaving 3 bases of the junction unmatched. This CDR3 has 14 residues. The material sequenced was CD4+ or CD8+ T cells sorted from blood, taken in a trial of the OX40 agonist ivuxolimab. This clonotype was obtained from an adult with an advanced solid tumor such as melanoma, head and neck, liver or kidney cancer. J is TRBJ1-3 and V is TRBV6-1; TRBD1 agrees at 7 bases. CDR3 protein: CASSRTGSGNTIYF. The CDR3, as DNA: TGTGCCAGCAGCAGGACAGGTTCTGGAAACACCATATATTTT.